The 19 T cell receptor beta chains presented below share a single source sample, sequenced in a study of CD8 T cells in Susac syndrome. RNA, at about 0.5 to 1 ug, was reverse transcribed with random hexamers. From the immunoSEQ multiplex PCR reads, TCRdb called clonotypes with MiXCR, one entry per CDR3 protein. The sample includes just under 150,000 distinct CDR3 sequences, approximately 94% of them seen just once. Sequencing was performed on CD4+ T cells from PBMCs. These TCRs come from a human donor in good health.

The rearrangement links TRBV28 to TRBJ1-2; D is ambiguous. Germline V gene data show CDR1 as MDHEN and CDR2 as SYDVKM. Trimming shortened V by 3 bases and J by 6 bases, and 11 bases separated the two germline ends. The CDR3 covers 13 residues. The CDR3 here is CASSLSQYHGYTF. The CDR3 coding sequence is TGTGCCAGCAGTTTGAGTCAGTACCATGGCTACACCTTC.

The count of this clonotype is one. The chain carries TRBV20-1 and TRBJ2-7; 11 bases are shared with TRBD2. The CDR3 has 15 residues. Unmatched junction bases numbered 4, after V lost 1 base and J lost 2 bases. CDR1 DFQATT and CDR2 SNEGSKA come from the germline V gene (reference sequence). The CDR3 is CSARAVAGGTYEQYF. CDR3 bases: TGCAGTGCTAGAGCTGTAGCGGGGGGGACCTACGAGCAGTACTTC.

This chain connects TRBV30 to TRBJ2-5; TRBD1 might be the D (6 bases). The CDR3 spans 15 residues. Germline loops: CDR1 GTSNPN, CDR2 SVGIG (reference sequence). Deletions cut 1 base from V and 1 base from J, with 13 bases between. The CDR3 DNA follows: TGTGCCTGGAGTGGGGGGCAGGGTGGCCAAGAGACCCAGTACTTC. Translating it yields CAWSGGQGGQETQYF.

The CDR3 DNA sequence: TGTGCCAGCAGCCCAGGGTGGGACAGGAACACTGAAGCTTTCTTT. Translated: CASSPGWDRNTEAFF. The genes are TRBV27 and TRBJ1-1, with TRBD1 matching over 7 bases. Unmatched junction bases numbered 8, after V lost 6 bases and J lost 1 base. The CDR3 covers 15 residues. CDR1 and CDR2 from the germline V gene are MNHEY and SMNVEV (reference sequence).

CDR3 nucleotide sequence: TGTGCCAGCAGTCAACAGGAGGGACGGCTGTACCAAGAGACCCAGTACTTC. This sequence encodes CASSQQEGRLYQETQYF. This sequence joins TRBV28 and TRBJ2-5; tentatively, D is TRBD2 (6 bases). The germline CDR1 and CDR2 sequences are MDHEN and SYDVKM. Trimming removed 5 bases from V and 0 bases from J, with 19 bases in between. The CDR3 loop spans 17 amino acids.

This clonotype was observed a single time. The chain uses TRBV9 and TRBJ1-2, with 8 bases identical to TRBD1. The CDR3 consists of 13 residues. Trimming at V came to 3 bases and at J to 4 bases, leaving 2 bases not matched to a gene. The germline V gene has CDR1 SGDLS and CDR2 YYNGEE. CDR3 sequence reads: CASSATGAYGYTF. CDR3 nucleotides: TGTGCCAGCAGCGCGACAGGGGCCTATGGCTACACCTTC. Together with reference TRBV9 and TRBJ1-2, the CDR3 gives the full variable domain: DSGVTQTPKHLITATGQRVTLRCSPRSGDLSVYWYQQSLDQGLQFLIQYYNGEERAKGNILERFSAQQFPDLHSELNLSSLELGDSALYFCASSATGAYGYTFGSGTRLTVV.

The CDR3 DNA reads as TGTGCCAGCAGCTTGGACAGGGCGACAAAAGAGACCCAGTACTTC. Translating gives CASSLDRATKETQYF. The rearrangement links TRBV7-9 to TRBJ2-5; 8 bases fit TRBD1. The germline CDR1 and CDR2 sequences are SEHNR and FQNEAQ (reference sequence). The V segment lost 3 bases and the J segment 3 bases; nucleotides outside the gene matches: 6. CDR3 length equals 15 residues.

V gene TRBV5-1 combines with J gene TRBJ2-1; 10 nucleotides align to TRBD2. The V gene's germline CDR1 is SGHRS and CDR2 YFSETQ. J gave up 16 bases and V 3 bases, and 4 bases lay outside the gene matches. The CDR3 spans 11 residues. The CDR3 spells CASSSGLACFF. The DNA of the CDR3 is TGCGCCAGCAGCTCGGGACTAGCGTGCTTCTTC.

This chain uses TRBV7-2 with TRBJ2-2, with 9 bases fitting TRBD1. With V trimmed by 4 bases and J by 5 bases, 5 bases remained unmatched. Germline V gene sequence: CDR1 SGHTA, CDR2 FQGNSA. CDR3 length: 15 residues. The CDR3 DNA sequence: TGTGCCAGCAGCTCGGGACAGGGAGAAACCGGGGAGCTGTTTTTT. Translation gives CASSSGQGETGELFF.

The chain uses TRBV2 and TRBJ2-3; 8 bases fit TRBD2. From germline, CDR1 is SNHLY and CDR2 FYNNEI. Unmatched junction bases numbered 16, after V lost 2 bases and J lost 6 bases. The CDR3 is 18 residues long. CDR3: CASSERRLAGLKSDTQYF. DNA of the CDR3: TGTGCCAGCAGTGAACGAAGGCTAGCGGGCCTTAAGTCGGATACGCAGTATTTT.

The genes are TRBV25-1 and TRBJ2-2; 7 nucleotides match TRBD2. Germline V gene sequence: CDR1 MGHDK, CDR2 SYGVNS. J was trimmed by 6 bases and V by 5 bases; bases with no gene match: 12. The CDR3 has 16 amino acids. CDR3 bases: TGTGCCAGCAGTAGGCCTGGCGGGAGAGGTTCCGGGGAGCTGTTTTTT. As protein: CASSRPGGRGSGELFF.

This rearrangement joins TRBV30 to TRBJ1-3; 8 positions match TRBD1. The CDR3 has 19 amino acids. The germline gives CDR1 GTSNPN, CDR2 SVGIG (reference sequence). V lost 3 bases, J lost 0 bases, and 16 bases stayed unmatched. DNA for the CDR3: TGTGCCTGGAGGAATGACAGGGGAAGGGTCAAGAGCTCTGGAAACACCATATATTTT. Its protein is CAWRNDRGRVKSSGNTIYF.

The table lists this clonotype with a few counts. This chain links TRBV7-2 with TRBJ1-4; 9 bases agree with TRBD1. The CDR3 extends over 15 amino acids. Germline trimming cut 5 bases from V and 3 bases from J; bases unmatched to any gene: 4. Germline V lookup: CDR1 SGHTA, CDR2 FQGNSA. CDR3 coding DNA: TGTGCCAGCAGCCTACAGGGGGCCCCTAATGAAAAACTGTTTTTT. Protein product: CASSLQGAPNEKLFF. The variable domain in full, completed from reference TRBV7-2 and TRBJ1-4, reads GAGVSQSPSNKVTEKGKDVELRCDPISGHTALYWYRQSLGQGLEFLIYFQGNSAPDKSGLPSDRFSAERTGGSVSTLTIQRTQQEDSAVYLCASSLQGAPNEKLFFGSGTQLSVL.

CDR3 residues: CATSDFVGETQYF. The CDR3 nucleotides read TGTGCCACCAGTGATTTTGTGGGAGAGACCCAGTACTTC. The chain employs TRBV24-1 and TRBJ2-5; no reliable D call. The CDR3 is 13 residues long. Trimming shortened V by 1 base and J by 4 bases, and 6 bases separated the two germline ends. Germline CDR1 is KGHDR and CDR2 is SFDVKD.

The CDR3 spells CASTFGWQDTEAFF. The CDR3 DNA follows: TGTGCCAGTACCTTCGGGTGGCAGGACACTGAAGCTTTCTTT. This sequence joins TRBV19 and TRBJ1-1; D gene uncertain. The CDR3 consists of 14 residues. V lost 7 bases, J lost 3 bases, and 15 bases lay in between. In germline, CDR1 is LNHDA, CDR2 SQIVND (reference sequence). The variable domain in full, with the rest retrieved from reference TRBV19 and TRBJ1-1, is DGGITQSPKYLFRKEGQNVTLSCEQNLNHDAMYWYRQDPGQGLRLIYYSQIVNDFQKGDIAEGYSVSREKKESFPLTVTSAQKNPTAFYLCASTFGWQDTEAFFGQGTRLTVV.

This chain's CDR3 is CASSPTNGNQPQHF. CDR3 nucleotides: TGTGCCAGCAGCCCAACTAACGGCAATCAGCCCCAGCATTTT. The chain is built from TRBV9 and TRBJ1-5, with D unresolved. Germline V gene lookup returns CDR1 SGDLS and CDR2 YYNGEE. V lost 4 bases and J 2 bases, leaving 10 bases between the germline ends. This CDR3 region has 14 residues.

This clonotype occurred once. The chain carries TRBV7-2 and TRBJ2-2; 7 bases align to TRBD1. Per germline, CDR1 SGHTA and CDR2 FQGNSA. The V gene end was trimmed by 1 base and the J gene end by 6 bases; junction bases not matched to a gene: 5. This CDR3 region has 15 residues. For the CDR3, the DNA is TGTGCCAGCAGCTTAGAAGGGGGCTCGGCCGGGGAGCTGTTTTTT. It encodes CASSLEGGSAGELFF.

The chain uses TRBV3-1 and TRBJ2-1, with 8 bases lining up with TRBD2. CDR3 length: 13 residues. The V gene end was trimmed by 6 bases and the J gene end by 4 bases; junction bases not matched to a gene: 2. Germline loops: CDR1 LGHDT, CDR2 YNNKEL (reference sequence). CDR3 in amino acids: CASRSSGYNEQFF. The CDR3 DNA sequence: TGTGCCAGCAGGTCTAGCGGGTACAATGAGCAGTTCTTC.

The gene calls are TRBV7-9 and TRBJ2-3, with 11 bases aligning to TRBD1. Germline CDR1 and CDR2: SEHNR and FQNEAQ (reference sequence). The CDR3 is 18 amino acids. With 5 bases clipped from V and 4 bases from J, the junction kept 14 bases outside the gene matches. CDR3 DNA: TGTGCCAGCAGCCCACGGTCCTTCGGACAGGGGGCCGCAGATACGCAGTATTTT. Protein product: CASSPRSFGQGAADTQYF.